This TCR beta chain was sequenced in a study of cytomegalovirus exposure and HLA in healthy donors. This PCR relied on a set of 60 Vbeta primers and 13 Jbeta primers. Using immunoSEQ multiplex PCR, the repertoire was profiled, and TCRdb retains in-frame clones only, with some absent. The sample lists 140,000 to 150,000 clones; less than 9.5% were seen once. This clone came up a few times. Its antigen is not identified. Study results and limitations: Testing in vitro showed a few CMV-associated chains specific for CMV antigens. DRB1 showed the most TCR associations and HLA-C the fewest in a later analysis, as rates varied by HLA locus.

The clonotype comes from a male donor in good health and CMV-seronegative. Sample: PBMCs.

As DNA, the CDR3 is TGTGCCAGCAGCCCTTCGGGGGGGGACACTGAAGCTTTCTTT. It yields the protein CASSPSGGDTEAFF. The V and J genes are TRBV2 and TRBJ1-1, with D maybe TRBD1 (5 bases). This CDR3 contains 14 residues. Germline V gene lookup returns CDR1 SNHLY and CDR2 FYNNEI. V dropped 6 bases and J dropped 3 bases, with 14 bases sitting between them.